The 25 T cell receptor beta chains below all came from one sample that was sequenced in a study of OX40 agonist ivuxolimab in advanced cancers. The table came from immunoSEQ multiplex PCR; TCRdb's copy has only in-frame clones and leaves some out. The sample carries 70,000 to 95,000 clones, around 90% recorded once. The specimen was CD4+ or CD8+ T cells sorted from blood, collected in a trial of the OX40 agonist ivuxolimab. Receptors originate from an adult with an advanced solid tumor such as melanoma, head and neck, liver or kidney cancer.

With respect to this clone: The junction does not match germline at one end; this may be a read error. The V gene is TRBV18, the J gene TRBJ2-5; a possible D gene is TRBD2 (5 bases). The CDR3 consists of 12 residues. Per the germline V gene, CDR1 is KGHSH and CDR2 is LQKENI. The CDR3 protein is CASSLQAGPQHF. In DNA, the CDR3 is TGTGCCAGCTCACTCCAGGCGGGCCCCCAACACTTC.

The V gene is TRBV15, the J gene TRBJ2-1, with TRBD2 identical over 10 bases. Trimming took 0 bases from V and 10 from J; bases not matched to a gene: 18. The CDR3 sequence is 19 residues long. Germline V gives CDR1 LNHNV, CDR2 YYDKDF (reference sequence). The DNA of the CDR3 is TGTGCCACCAGCAGAGATCCCCCAATGAGCGGGGGGGCCTATTCCGAGCAGTTCTTC. This sequence encodes CATSRDPPMSGGAYSEQFF.

J is TRBJ1-5 and V is TRBV10-3; weak D call: TRBD1 (5 bases). The CDR3 is made up of 14 amino acids. Trimming shortened V by 4 bases and J by 4 bases, and 11 bases separated the two germline ends. Germline loops: CDR1 ENHRY, CDR2 SYGVKD. CDR3 residues: CAISGPTENQPQHF. Written as DNA, the CDR3 is TGTGCCATCAGTGGACCGACAGAGAATCAGCCCCAGCATTTT.

The V and J genes are TRBV5-1 and TRBJ1-1; D call uncertain. The germline CDR1 and CDR2 sequences are SGHRS and YFSETQ. Trimming took 0 bases from V and 5 from J, leaving 17 bases between them. CDR3 length: 16 residues. The CDR3 DNA sequence: TGCGCCAGCAGCTTGGTAAGAATGGCCGGAGGGACTGAAGCTTTCTTT. This sequence encodes CASSLVRMAGGTEAFF.

The chain carries TRBV7-2 and TRBJ2-5, with D hard to call. V dropped 5 bases and J dropped 3 bases, with 13 bases sitting between them. Germline V lookup: CDR1 SGHTA, CDR2 FQGNSA. This CDR3 is 14 amino acids long. Written as DNA, the CDR3 is TGTGCCAGCAGCCTTAGAGGAGCCAAAGAGACCCAGTACTTC. Residues: CASSLRGAKETQYF.

This chain uses TRBV21-1 with TRBJ2-3; TRBD2, the table's D call, was not compared with the DNA. TRBV21-1 is assigned pseudogene status. The CDR3 contains 22 residues. The CDR3 here is CASSALGIREREGLGGTDTQYF. Here the CDR3 DNA reads TGTGCCAGCAGCGCCCTAGGTATCCGCGAGCGGGAGGGCCTTGGGGGCACAGATACGCAGTATTTT.

V is TRBV6-4 and J is TRBJ1-2; D perhaps matches TRBD1 (6 bases). Germline V gene lookup returns CDR1 MRHNA and CDR2 SNTAGT. The CDR3 is made up of 13 amino acids. V was clipped by 5 bases and J by 0 bases, with 7 bases between them. CDR3 amino acids: CASSYRANYGYTF. The CDR3 coding sequence is TGTGCCAGCAGTTACAGGGCTAACTATGGCTACACCTTC.

The chain employs TRBV7-9 and TRBJ1-5; 7 positions agree with TRBD1. The CDR3 loop spans 14 amino acids. The germline V gene has CDR1 SEHNR and CDR2 FQNEAQ (reference sequence). V trimming: 6 bases; J trimming: 1 base; junction bases outside the gene matches: 3. The DNA of the CDR3 is TGTGCCAGCAGTCAGGACAGGAGCAATCAGCCCCAGCATTTT. It encodes CASSQDRSNQPQHF.

V and J are TRBV19 and TRBJ1-5, with 8 bases matching TRBD1. CDR3 length equals 15 residues. Germline V gene sequence: CDR1 LNHDA, CDR2 SQIVND (reference sequence). V dropped 5 bases and J dropped 2; count of bases not matched to a gene: 5. The CDR3 DNA follows: TGTGCCAGTAGTCCGGACAGGGTAGGCAATCAGCCCCAGCATTTT. It translates to CASSPDRVGNQPQHF.

CDR3 nucleotide sequence: TGTGCCAGCAGCTTATCTGCAGGGAAGGATTCACCCCTCCACTTT. This translates into CASSLSAGKDSPLHF. The rearrangement uses TRBV7-6 and TRBJ1-6; possibly TRBD1 for D (5 bases). CDR1 is SGHVS and CDR2 is FNYEAQ in the germline V gene. V lost 2 bases, J lost 8 bases, and 13 bases lay in between. CDR3 length: 15 residues.

The count of this clone is one. The chain is built from TRBV18 and TRBJ2-5; D gene uncertain. Germline V gives CDR1 KGHSH, CDR2 LQKENI. Trimming took 3 bases from V and 3 from J, leaving 5 bases between them. The CDR3 has 12 residues. The chain's CDR3 is CASSPVKETQYF. The CDR3 DNA reads as TGTGCCAGCTCACCCGTCAAAGAGACCCAGTACTTC. The full variable domain, its missing parts supplied by reference TRBV18 and TRBJ2-5, is NAGVMQNPRHLVRRRGQEARLRCSPMKGHSHVYWYRQLPEEGLKFMVYLQKENIIDESGMPKERFSAEFPKEGPSILRIQQVVRGDSAAYFCASSPVKETQYFGPGTRLLVL.

In this sample, this clone turned up a few times. The chain links TRBV28 to TRBJ1-2; D unresolved. V was trimmed by 4 bases and J by 2 bases, leaving 2 bases between them. The CDR3 is made up of 11 amino acids. In germline, CDR1 is MDHEN, CDR2 SYDVKM. CDR3 DNA sequence: TGTGCCAGCAGTTCCAACTATGGCTACACCTTC. Translation: CASSSNYGYTF.

V and J are TRBV7-6 and TRBJ2-3; a possible D gene is TRBD2 (5 bases). V lost 2 bases to trimming and J lost 4 bases, with 13 bases between them. CDR1 is SGHVS, CDR2 FNYEAQ, per germline. There are 15 residues in the CDR3. CDR3 residues: CASSLRDRVSDTQYF. CDR3 nucleotide sequence: TGTGCCAGCAGCTTACGGGATAGAGTATCAGATACGCAGTATTTT.

For this clone: Other DNA variants within this sample encode the same CDR3. The chain combines TRBV14 with TRBJ2-5, with D uncertain. Trimming took 1 base from V and 5 from J, leaving 2 bases between them. The germline gives CDR1 SGHDN, CDR2 FVKESK. This CDR3 contains 11 residues. CDR3 protein: CASSQAETQYF. The CDR3 nucleotides read TGTGCCAGCAGCCAAGCGGAGACCCAGTACTTC.

V usage is TRBV5-6 and J usage is TRBJ1-2, with a weak D call TRBD1 (6 bases). This CDR3 contains 14 residues. V was clipped by 4 bases and J by 5 bases, with 15 bases between them. Germline loops: CDR1 SGHDT, CDR2 YYEEEE. The CDR3 protein is CASSRLQGWYGYTF. Here the CDR3 DNA reads TGTGCCAGCAGCCGCCTACAGGGATGGTATGGCTACACCTTC.

The chain is built from TRBV4-1 and TRBJ1-6, with D unresolved. The CDR3 contains 17 residues. V was clipped by 0 bases and J by 0 bases, with 9 bases between them. Germline CDR1 MGHRA, CDR2 YSYEKL. CDR3 in amino acids: CASSQEIINSYNSPLHF. The CDR3 bases are TGCGCCAGCAGCCAAGAAATCATAAACTCCTATAATTCACCCCTCCACTTT.

The chain links TRBV7-3 to TRBJ2-7, with a possible D match to TRBD2 (5 bases). CDR1 and CDR2 from the germline V gene are SGHTA and FQGTGA. CDR3 size: 13 residues. Deletions cut 0 bases from V and 7 bases from J, with 10 bases between. The CDR3 DNA reads TGTGCCAGCAGCTTAACACGGGGTAGGGAGCAGTACTTC. As protein: CASSLTRGREQYF.

This clone was counted a single time. The chain combines TRBV6-6 with TRBJ2-7, with unresolved D. The CDR3 contains 14 residues. The germline V and J ends were trimmed by 0 bases and 5 bases, with 11 bases remaining between them. The germline V gene encodes CDR1 MNHNY and CDR2 SVGAGI (reference sequence). The DNA of the CDR3 is TGTGCCAGCAGTTACTCGACAAGCCCTCACGAGCAGTACTTC. Protein: CASSYSTSPHEQYF.

The rearrangement uses TRBV11-2 and TRBJ2-2, with D unresolved. V lost 5 bases and J lost 7, with 14 bases in between. This CDR3 is 14 amino acids long. Per germline, CDR1 SGHAT and CDR2 FQNNGV. CDR3 nucleotide sequence: TGTGCCAGCAGCCCCTTACGAGCCGGCGGGGAGCTGTTTTTT. Encoded protein: CASSPLRAGGELFF.

The CDR3: CAWSVGPTSGGVSYEQYF. In nucleotides, the CDR3 is TGTGCCTGGAGTGTAGGGCCCACTAGCGGGGGGGTCTCCTACGAGCAGTACTTC. The J gene is TRBJ2-7, the V gene TRBV30, with TRBD2 matching over 13 bases. The V segment lost 0 bases and the J segment 0 bases; nucleotides outside the gene matches: 8. There are 18 residues in the CDR3. The germline V gene has CDR1 GTSNPN and CDR2 SVGIG (reference sequence).

The CDR3 region is CASSYSRPGELFF. DNA for the CDR3: TGTGCCAGCAGTTACTCTAGACCCGGGGAGCTGTTTTTT. The chain uses TRBV6-5 and TRBJ2-2; D is unresolved. The CDR3 is 13 amino acids. CDR1 is MNHEY, CDR2 SVGAGI, per germline. V was trimmed by 0 bases and J by 6 bases, leaving 5 bases between them.

The genes are TRBV4-2 and TRBJ2-1, with 9 bases matching TRBD1. CDR1 is LGHNA, CDR2 YNFKEQ, per germline. There are 15 residues in the CDR3. V gave up 0 bases and J gave up 7 bases; unmatched junction bases: 4. The CDR3 spells CASSQDLQGANEQFF. CDR3 DNA: TGTGCCAGCAGCCAAGATCTACAGGGGGCTAATGAGCAGTTCTTC.

This clone was detected only a few times. This sequence joins TRBV4-1 and TRBJ1-2; D may be TRBD1 (5 bases). Germline assignment: CDR1 MGHRA and CDR2 YSYEKL. V lost 5 bases and J lost 5, with 15 bases in between. CDR3 size: 14 residues. The CDR3 DNA reads TGCGCCAGCAGCAGACAGCAGACCACATATGGCTACACCTTC. It translates to CASSRQQTTYGYTF.

Here the CDR3 reads CAWSHPGPNQPQHF. The CDR3 coding sequence is TGTGCCTGGAGTCACCCGGGCCCCAATCAGCCCCAGCATTTT. The V gene is TRBV30, the J gene TRBJ1-5; no firm D call. V lost 2 bases, J lost 3 bases, and 11 bases lay in between. CDR1 and CDR2 (germline): GTSNPN, SVGIG (reference sequence). The CDR3 runs to 14 residues.

The V call is TRBV6-5, the J call TRBJ2-7; 12 bases are shared with TRBD1. With 6 bases clipped from V and 5 bases from J, the junction kept 5 bases outside the gene matches. Germline CDR1 is MNHEY and CDR2 is SVGAGI. This CDR3 comprises 14 residues. CDR3 protein: CASSSGQGANEQYF. Here the CDR3 DNA reads TGTGCCAGCAGCTCGGGACAGGGGGCAAACGAGCAGTACTTC.